What follows is one TCR beta chain and its context. Which antigen it targets is not known. Per-base qualities were not stored, and no clone one base away is much larger. All of the isolated RNA was reverse transcribed with the High Capacity cDNA Reverse Transcription Kit, so expressed TCRB transcripts were sequenced. Deep immunoSEQ sequencing was applied to naive, central memory and regulatory T cell samples, giving an average of roughly 3.6 million total reads per sample. After sorted cells were lysed in RLT buffer, RNA was extracted with DNase-treated RNeasy Micro or Mini kits, with the choice depending on cell number. Each cell subset was processed on its own to prevent cross-contamination, while patient and healthy donor samples were processed together. TCRB sequences were amplified from cDNA with the immunoSEQ multiplex PCR, producing 87-bp fragments spanning the CDR3 region. Amplicons were sequenced on the Illumina HiSeq platform. The authors' analysis ran thus. PCR bias was corrected computationally using synthetic template baselines, and reads within Hamming distance 2 were collapsed, with unmergeable singletons discarded. Reads were aligned against IMGT to assign V, D and J genes, CDR3 length and insertions or deletions at six rearrangement sites. Within each subset, clonotype counts were normalized to sorted cell number, and only after that were true diversity and Gini coefficients computed with the tcR R package. The overlap coefficient, calculated on TCRB nucleotide sequences, was used to quantify repertoire sharing. Imported from immuneACCESS, the table was reduced by TCRdb to in-frame sequences with V and J called. These copies leave out some clones; in studies compared against another copy, an unresolved V gene accounts for under half, and the cause of the remainder is not known. V, J and clone size are taken as reported in that table, and D and trimming were inferred from the DNA itself. The sample table contains about 180,000 clones; only one count was recorded for more than 10% of them. In total, the top ten clones hold 0.62% of the sample.

The CDR3 runs 16 amino acids, cysteine and phenylalanine included. Just the 48-base CDR3 DNA is kept, in frame starting at base 1. CDR1 and CDR2 are drawn from the germline V gene: SGHRS, YFSETQ. At the junction V is shortened by 4 bases and J by 2 bases, with 13 bases in between. These data are taken from a study of beta chain features in type 1 diabetes (dated by TCRdb to the late 2010s). A note on the overall study: No differences in mean age, gender distribution, total cell number or subset yield were found between patients and healthy donors. Across all samples, 90 million to 130 million sorted cells were examined, and cell number per subset correlated strongly with RNA yield. In the study, TCRB repertoires of sorted circulating CD4+ T cell subsets from recently diagnosed type 1 diabetes patients were compared with those of matched healthy donors. Naive and central memory subsets were obtained from all 30 or so donors, but regulatory and stem cell-like memory subsets were isolated from only 8 patients and 8 healthy donors.

Each donor gave one peripheral blood draw, averaging approximately 120 mL, which was collected into heparinised tubes. Naive, central memory, regulatory and stem cell-like memory CD4+ T cells were sorted on a BD FACSAria II using a panel including CD45RO, CCR7, CD25, CD127, CD95 and CD27. All sorted populations exceeded 95% purity. PBMCs were separated immediately by Lymphoprep density gradient centrifugation and were stained directly, without being cultured. So that batch effects would be minimized, each experiment stained and sorted samples in pairs, pairing one healthy donor with one patient. General conclusions and limits of the study: Naive, central memory and regulatory TCRB repertoires appeared more similar among patients than among healthy donors. Because cDNA rather than genomic DNA was sequenced, highly expressing activated cells could have been over-represented, although no difference in activation and CD3 levels was found between groups. Because small numbers of individuals were included in the HLA sub-analyses, any influence of HLA type on TCRB rearrangement was left unresolved. Patients with type 1 diabetes made fewer insertions and deleted more nucleotides at VDJ recombination sites, implying thymic rearrangement abnormalities. Shorter templates might have been favored by PCR, but patient and control samples were amplified and corrected together, so both groups would have been affected equally by any skew. In all four CD4+ subsets, TCRB CDR3 length was moderately but significantly shorter in type 1 diabetes patients.

Sequencing used central memory CD4+ T cells from blood. Rearrangement joined TRBV5-1 to TRBJ2-6, with TRBD1 tentatively as D gene (6 bases match). This TCR was sampled from a woman in her late teens or twenties in good health. DNA sequence: TGCGCCAGCAGCCCAACACAGGGCGCTGGGGCCAACGTCCTGACTTTC. This gives the protein CASSPTQGAGANVLTF.